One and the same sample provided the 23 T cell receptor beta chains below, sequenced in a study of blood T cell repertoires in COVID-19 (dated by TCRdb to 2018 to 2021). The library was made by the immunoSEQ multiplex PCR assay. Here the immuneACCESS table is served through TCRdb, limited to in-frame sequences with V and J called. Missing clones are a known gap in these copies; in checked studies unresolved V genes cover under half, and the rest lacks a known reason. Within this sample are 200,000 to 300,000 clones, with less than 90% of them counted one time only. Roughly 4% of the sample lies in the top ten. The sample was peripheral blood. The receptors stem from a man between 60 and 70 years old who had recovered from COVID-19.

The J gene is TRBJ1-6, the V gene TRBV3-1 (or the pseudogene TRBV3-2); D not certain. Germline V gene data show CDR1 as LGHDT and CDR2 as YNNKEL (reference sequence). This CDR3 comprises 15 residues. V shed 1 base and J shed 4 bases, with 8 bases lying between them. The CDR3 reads CASSQGSGYNSPLHF. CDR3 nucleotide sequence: TGTGCCAGCAGCCAAGGGTCCGGGTATAATTCACCCCTCCACTTT.

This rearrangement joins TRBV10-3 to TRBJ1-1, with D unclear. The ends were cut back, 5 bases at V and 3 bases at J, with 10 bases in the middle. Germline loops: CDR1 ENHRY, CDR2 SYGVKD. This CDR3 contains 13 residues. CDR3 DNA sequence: TGTGCCATCAGTCAAACCGGGGACACTGAAGCTTTCTTT. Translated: CAISQTGDTEAFF.

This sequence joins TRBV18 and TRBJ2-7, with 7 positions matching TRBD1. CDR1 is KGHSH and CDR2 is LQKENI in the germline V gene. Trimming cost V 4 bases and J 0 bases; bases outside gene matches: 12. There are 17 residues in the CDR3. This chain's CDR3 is CASSLLRDSESSYEQYF. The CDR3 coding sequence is TGTGCCAGCTCACTTCTCCGGGACAGTGAGAGCTCCTACGAGCAGTACTTC.

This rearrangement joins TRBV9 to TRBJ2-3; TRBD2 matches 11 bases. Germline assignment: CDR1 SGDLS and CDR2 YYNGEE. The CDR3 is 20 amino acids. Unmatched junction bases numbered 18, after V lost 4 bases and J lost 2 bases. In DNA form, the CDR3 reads TGTGCCAGCAGCCTCGCCCCGGGCGGGGGGACTAGCGGAGACACAGATACGCAGTATTTT. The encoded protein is CASSLAPGGGTSGDTDTQYF. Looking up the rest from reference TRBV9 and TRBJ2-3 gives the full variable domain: DSGVTQTPKHLITATGQRVTLRCSPRSGDLSVYWYQQSLDQGLQFLIQYYNGEERAKGNILERFSAQQFPDLHSELNLSSLELGDSALYFCASSLAPGGGTSGDTDTQYFGPGTRLTVL.

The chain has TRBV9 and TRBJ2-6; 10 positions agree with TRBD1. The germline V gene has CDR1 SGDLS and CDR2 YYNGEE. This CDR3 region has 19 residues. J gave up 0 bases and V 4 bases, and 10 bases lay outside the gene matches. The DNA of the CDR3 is TGTGCCAGCAGCTCCTCGCGGCGGACAGGGGGCTCTGGGGCCAACGTCCTGACTTTC. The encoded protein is CASSSSRRTGGSGANVLTF.

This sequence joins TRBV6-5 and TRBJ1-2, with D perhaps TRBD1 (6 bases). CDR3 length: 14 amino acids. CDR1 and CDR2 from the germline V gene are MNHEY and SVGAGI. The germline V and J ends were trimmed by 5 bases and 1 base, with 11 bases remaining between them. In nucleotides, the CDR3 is TGTGCCAGCAGTCTCGGACAGCATAACTATGGCTACACCTTC. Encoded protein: CASSLGQHNYGYTF.

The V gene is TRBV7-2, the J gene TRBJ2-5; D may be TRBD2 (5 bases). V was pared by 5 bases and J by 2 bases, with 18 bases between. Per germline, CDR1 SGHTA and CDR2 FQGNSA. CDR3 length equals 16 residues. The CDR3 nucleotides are TGTGCCAGCAGCATCGCTGGCGGGTCACCTCAAGAGACCCAGTACTTC. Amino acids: CASSIAGGSPQETQYF.

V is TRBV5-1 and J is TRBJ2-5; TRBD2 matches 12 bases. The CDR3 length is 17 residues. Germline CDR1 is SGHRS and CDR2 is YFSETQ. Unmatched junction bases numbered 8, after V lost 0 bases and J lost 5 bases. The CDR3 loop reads CASSLEASGGAGETQYF. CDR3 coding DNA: TGCGCCAGCAGCTTGGAGGCTAGCGGGGGGGCCGGTGAGACCCAGTACTTC.

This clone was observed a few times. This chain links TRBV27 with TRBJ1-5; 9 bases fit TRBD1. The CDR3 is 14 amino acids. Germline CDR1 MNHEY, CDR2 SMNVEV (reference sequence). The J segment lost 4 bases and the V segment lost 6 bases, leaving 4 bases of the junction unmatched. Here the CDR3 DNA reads TGTGCCAGCAGCCGGGACAGGGCTAATCAGCCCCAGCATTTT. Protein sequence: CASSRDRANQPQHF.

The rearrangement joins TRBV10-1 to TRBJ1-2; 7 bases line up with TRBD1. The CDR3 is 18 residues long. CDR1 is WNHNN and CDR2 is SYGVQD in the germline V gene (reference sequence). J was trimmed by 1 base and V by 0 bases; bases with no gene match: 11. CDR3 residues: CASSESTRDSYNNYGYTF. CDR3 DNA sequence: TGCGCCAGCAGTGAGTCGACAAGGGACAGCTATAATAACTATGGCTACACCTTC.

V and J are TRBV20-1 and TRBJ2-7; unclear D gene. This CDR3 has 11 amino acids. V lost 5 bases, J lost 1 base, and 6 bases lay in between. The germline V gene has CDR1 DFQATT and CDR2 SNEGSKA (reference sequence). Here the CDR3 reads CSAQISYEQYF. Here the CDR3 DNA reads TGCAGTGCTCAGATATCCTACGAGCAGTACTTC.

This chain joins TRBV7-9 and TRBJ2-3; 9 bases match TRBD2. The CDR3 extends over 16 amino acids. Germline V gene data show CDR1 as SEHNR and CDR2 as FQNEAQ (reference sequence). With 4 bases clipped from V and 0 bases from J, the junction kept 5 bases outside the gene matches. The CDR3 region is CASSSASGASTDTQYF. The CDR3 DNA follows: TGTGCCAGCAGCTCAGCTAGCGGGGCTAGCACAGATACGCAGTATTTT.

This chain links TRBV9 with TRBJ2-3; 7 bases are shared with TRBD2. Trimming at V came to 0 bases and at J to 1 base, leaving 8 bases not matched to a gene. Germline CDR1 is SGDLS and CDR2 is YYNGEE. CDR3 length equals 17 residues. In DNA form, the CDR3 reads TGTGCCAGCAGCGTAGCCTTTGAGCGGGGTGGCACAGATACGCAGTATTTT. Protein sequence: CASSVAFERGGTDTQYF.

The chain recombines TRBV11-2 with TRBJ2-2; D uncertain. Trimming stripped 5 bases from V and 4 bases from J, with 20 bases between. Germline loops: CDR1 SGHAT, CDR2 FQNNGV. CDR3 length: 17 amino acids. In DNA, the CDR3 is TGTGCCAGCAGCGCCTCGAAGCCGGGTGTCTCCACCGGGGAGCTGTTTTTT. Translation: CASSASKPGVSTGELFF.

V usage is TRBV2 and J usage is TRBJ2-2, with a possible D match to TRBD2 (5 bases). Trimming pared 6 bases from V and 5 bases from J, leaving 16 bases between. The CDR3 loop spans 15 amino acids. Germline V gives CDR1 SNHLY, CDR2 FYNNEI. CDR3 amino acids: CASSAVLRRTGELFF. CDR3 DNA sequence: TGTGCCAGCAGCGCGGTCCTCCGGAGGACCGGGGAGCTGTTTTTT.

CDR3 amino acids: CASSPPQGPLGQNYGYTF. DNA of the CDR3: TGTGCCAGCAGCCCCCCGCAGGGGCCGCTCGGCCAAAACTATGGCTACACCTTC. The chain employs TRBV7-9 and TRBJ1-2, with D possibly being TRBD1 (6 bases). The CDR3 length is 18 residues. Germline CDR1 is SEHNR and CDR2 is FQNEAQ (reference sequence). Trimming pared 5 bases from V and 2 bases from J, leaving 24 bases between.

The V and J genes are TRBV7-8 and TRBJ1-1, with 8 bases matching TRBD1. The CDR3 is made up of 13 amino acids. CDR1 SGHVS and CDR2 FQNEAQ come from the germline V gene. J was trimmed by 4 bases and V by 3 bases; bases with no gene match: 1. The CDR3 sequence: CASSFTGGTEAFF. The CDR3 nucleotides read TGTGCCAGCAGCTTTACAGGGGGCACTGAAGCTTTCTTT.

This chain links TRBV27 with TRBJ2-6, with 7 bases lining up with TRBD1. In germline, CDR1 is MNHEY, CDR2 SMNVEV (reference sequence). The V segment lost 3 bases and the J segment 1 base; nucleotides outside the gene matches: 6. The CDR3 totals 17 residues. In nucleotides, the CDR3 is TGTGCCAGCAGTTTGTACAGGGGTAAGTCTGGGGCCAACGTCCTGACTTTC. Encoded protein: CASSLYRGKSGANVLTF.

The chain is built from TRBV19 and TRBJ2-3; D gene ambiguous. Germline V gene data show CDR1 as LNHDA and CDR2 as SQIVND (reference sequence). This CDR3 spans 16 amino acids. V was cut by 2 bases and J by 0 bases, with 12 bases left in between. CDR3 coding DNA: TGTGCCAGTAGTATATCCCAGGCGTCTAGCACAGATACGCAGTATTTT. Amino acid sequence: CASSISQASSTDTQYF.

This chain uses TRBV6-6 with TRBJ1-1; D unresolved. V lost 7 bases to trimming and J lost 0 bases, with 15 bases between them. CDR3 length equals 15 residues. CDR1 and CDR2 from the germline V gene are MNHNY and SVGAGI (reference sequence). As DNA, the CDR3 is TGTGCCAGCACCGCAGGAGGGTCATTGAACACTGAAGCTTTCTTT. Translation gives CASTAGGSLNTEAFF.

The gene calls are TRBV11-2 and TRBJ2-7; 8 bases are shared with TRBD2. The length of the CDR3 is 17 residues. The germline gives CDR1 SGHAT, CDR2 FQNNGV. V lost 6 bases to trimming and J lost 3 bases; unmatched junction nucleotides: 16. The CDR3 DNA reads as TGTGCCAGCAGACCCATCGGGAGGGCGGGGGTTAACTACGAGCAGTACTTC. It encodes CASRPIGRAGVNYEQYF.

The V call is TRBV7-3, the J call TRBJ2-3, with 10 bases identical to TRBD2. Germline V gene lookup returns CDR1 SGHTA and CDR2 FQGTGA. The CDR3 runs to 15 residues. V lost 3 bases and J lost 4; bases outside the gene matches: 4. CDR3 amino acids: CASSFSGGMPDTQYF. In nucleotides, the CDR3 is TGTGCCAGCAGCTTTAGCGGGGGGATGCCAGATACGCAGTATTTT. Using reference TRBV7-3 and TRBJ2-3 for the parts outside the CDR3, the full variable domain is GAGVSQTPSNKVTEKGKYVELRCDPISGHTALYWYRQSLGQGPEFLIYFQGTGAADDSGLPNDRFFAVRPEGSVSTLKIQRTERGDSAVYLCASSFSGGMPDTQYFGPGTRLTVL.

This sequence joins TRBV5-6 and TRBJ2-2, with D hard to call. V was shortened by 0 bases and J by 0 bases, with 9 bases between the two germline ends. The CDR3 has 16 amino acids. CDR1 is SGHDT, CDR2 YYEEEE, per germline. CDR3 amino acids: CASSLVSSANTGELFF. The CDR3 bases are TGTGCCAGCAGCTTGGTGTCCTCCGCGAACACCGGGGAGCTGTTTTTT.